A single sample gave rise to the 24 T cell receptor beta chains below, sequenced in a study of T cell repertoires in cytomegalovirus infection. Using its own MiXCR run on the reads, TCRdb lists one record per CDR3 protein. This sample has about 250,000 distinct CDR3 sequences; roughly 12% occur once, and the top ten carry approximately 1.8%. What was sequenced was PBMCs. The receptors originated from a human donor in good health (CMV status not recorded). Some clones in this sample may be carry-over from other donors' samples.

This clonotype occurred a few times. The V and J genes are TRBV14 and TRBJ1-1; maybe TRBD1 (5 bases). The length of the CDR3 is 13 residues. Trimming shortened V by 2 bases and J by 8 bases, and 12 bases separated the two germline ends. Germline V CDR1 and CDR2: SGHDN, FVKESK. The CDR3 loop is CASSQTHAGEAFF. Written as DNA, the CDR3 is TGTGCCAGCAGCCAAACCCATGCAGGGGAAGCTTTCTTT.

The V call is TRBV5-1, the J call TRBJ2-3; 11 bases match TRBD2. CDR1 and CDR2 from the germline V gene are SGHRS and YFSETQ. Trimming took 0 bases from V and 7 from J; bases not matched to a gene: 7. The CDR3 extends over 16 amino acids. Here the CDR3 reads CASSLAASGGRNTQYF. In nucleotides, the CDR3 is TGCGCCAGCAGCTTGGCCGCTAGCGGGGGGAGAAATACGCAGTATTTT.

The chain links TRBV20-1 to TRBJ2-1; D could derive from TRBD1 or TRBD2 (5 bases each). Looked up from germline, CDR1 is DFQATT and CDR2 is SNEGSKA (reference sequence). Trimming stripped 0 bases from V and 10 bases from J, with 10 bases between. CDR3 length equals 12 residues. The CDR3 reads CSARDRGDEQFF. The CDR3 DNA reads TGCAGTGCTAGAGACCGGGGCGACGAGCAGTTCTTC.

In its sample, this clonotype was seen a few times. The chain joins TRBV5-1 to TRBJ1-6; D ambiguous. The germline V and J ends were trimmed by 0 bases and 5 bases, with 6 bases remaining between them. The CDR3 sequence is 14 residues long. Germline lookup yields CDR1 SGHRS and CDR2 YFSETQ. CDR3 in DNA: TGCGCCAGCAGCTTGGGACTGAATAATTCACCCCTCCACTTT. Translated: CASSLGLNNSPLHF.

This clonotype was recorded at least ten times. This rearrangement joins TRBV7-8 to TRBJ1-5; D uncertain. CDR1 SGHVS and CDR2 FQNEAQ come from the germline V gene. Trimming removed 2 bases from V and 6 bases from J, with 14 bases in between. The CDR3 spans 15 residues. The CDR3 coding sequence is TGTGCCAGCAGCTTACGGGAGTGGGCTAGTCAGCCCCAGCATTTT. It codes for CASSLREWASQPQHF.

This clonotype came up a few times. The J gene is TRBJ1-3, the V gene TRBV12-3 or TRBV12-4; unclear D gene. V was clipped by 3 bases and J by 0 bases, with 12 bases between them. CDR3 length: 16 residues. CDR3 in DNA: TGTGCCAGCAGTTTGACGGGAGAAGGCTCTGGAAACACCATATATTTT. Its protein product is CASSLTGEGSGNTIYF.

About this clonotype itself: Given a much more abundant clone one base away, this may be a read error. The conserved phenylalanine or tryptophan normally closing the CDR3 is absent here, so this likely arose from a read error. V and J are TRBV29-1 and TRBJ1-3; tentatively, D is TRBD1 (5 bases). Per the germline V gene, CDR1 is SQVTM and CDR2 is ANQGSEA. V was trimmed by 6 bases and J by 7 bases, leaving 13 bases between them. This CDR3 is 12 amino acids long. The CDR3 reads CSVETGGNTIYV. The CDR3 DNA reads TGCAGCGTGGAAACCGGGGGGAACACCATATATGTT.

This clonotype was found many times. This chain uses TRBV7-9 with TRBJ1-1; no reliable D call. With 2 bases removed from V and 1 base from J, the gap between germline ends came to 11 bases. The CDR3 is 15 amino acids. From germline, CDR1 is SEHNR and CDR2 FQNEAQ (reference sequence). The CDR3 region is CASSLWRQTNTEAFF. CDR3 bases: TGTGCCAGCAGCTTATGGAGGCAGACGAACACTGAAGCTTTCTTT.

At least ten counts were recorded for this clonotype. The chain employs TRBV7-3 and TRBJ2-2; D might be TRBD1 (5 bases). CDR1 and CDR2 (germline): SGHTA, FQGTGA. V was clipped by 0 bases and J by 1 base, with 9 bases between them. This CDR3 comprises 16 residues. The CDR3 DNA reads TGTGCCAGCAGCTTAACAGGACAACTGAACACCGGGGAGCTGTTTTTT. Its translation is CASSLTGQLNTGELFF.

This clonotype was picked up many times. This chain uses TRBV7-2 with TRBJ2-3, with a possible D match to TRBD1 (7 bases). The germline V and J ends were trimmed by 5 bases and 1 base, with 16 bases remaining between them. The CDR3 length is 16 residues. Per the germline V gene, CDR1 is SGHTA and CDR2 is FQGNSA. The CDR3 nucleotides are TGTGCCAGCAGCACAATAGGGGGCGGGGGCACAGATACGCAGTATTTT. This translates into CASSTIGGGGTDTQYF.

The V call is TRBV23-1, the J call TRBJ1-1; D unresolved. Being an ORF, TRBV23-1 has a function that is uncertain. The V gene lost 0 bases and the J gene lost 0 bases, with 32 bases spanning the gap. The CDR3 covers 23 residues. The CDR3 DNA reads TGCGCCAGCAGTCAATCTCGTGGCGGTATCTCGATATGGGGAGATTCGATGAACACTGAAGCTTTCTTT. This gives the protein CASSQSRGGISIWGDSMNTEAFF.

This clonotype occurred a few times. The chain recombines TRBV29-1 with TRBJ1-4; 8 positions match TRBD1. CDR1 is SQVTM and CDR2 is ANQGSEA in the germline V gene. The V segment lost 5 bases and the J segment 8 bases; nucleotides outside the gene matches: 13. The CDR3 loop spans 15 amino acids. The CDR3 nucleotides read TGCAGCGTTCAAAACAGTGGACAGGGTAACGAAAAACTGTTTTTT. It codes for CSVQNSGQGNEKLFF.

There are many counts of this clonotype. The V and J genes are TRBV19 and TRBJ2-5, with D possibly TRBD1 on 6 matching bases. The CDR3 runs to 16 residues. Germline V lookup: CDR1 LNHDA, CDR2 SQIVND (reference sequence). V was cut by 7 bases and J by 5 bases, with 23 bases left in between. CDR3 protein: CASTSQGNRARETQYF. The DNA for the CDR3 is TGTGCCAGTACCTCCCAGGGGAACAGGGCGAGGGAGACCCAGTACTTC.

This clonotype was counted a few times. The chain is built from TRBV20-1 and TRBJ2-7; TRBD1 matches at 8 bases. Looked up from germline, CDR1 is DFQATT and CDR2 is SNEGSKA (reference sequence). The junction had 6 bases not matched to a gene; V was cut back by 1 base and J by 1 base. The CDR3 spans 15 residues. The CDR3 is CSARVHRGASYEQYF. The CDR3 DNA reads TGCAGTGCTAGAGTGCACAGGGGGGCGTCCTACGAGCAGTACTTC.

V and J are TRBV19 and TRBJ1-1; no clear D. Trimming cost V 5 bases and J 1 base, with 11 bases left between them. From germline, CDR1 is LNHDA and CDR2 SQIVND (reference sequence). The CDR3 length is 14 residues. The CDR3 here is CASSQAGTNTEAFF. In DNA, the CDR3 is TGTGCCAGTAGTCAGGCCGGAACGAACACTGAAGCTTTCTTT.

This clonotype was seen more than once but under ten times. The chain recombines TRBV2 with TRBJ2-2, with a tentative D call TRBD2 (6 bases). Trimming cost V 2 bases and J 4 bases, with 11 bases left between them. Germline assignment: CDR1 SNHLY and CDR2 FYNNEI. The CDR3 loop spans 15 amino acids. The CDR3 reads CASSEKGRITGELFF. CDR3 sequence (DNA): TGTGCCAGCAGTGAAAAGGGGAGGATCACCGGGGAGCTGTTTTTT.

In its sample, this clonotype was seen once. The V gene is TRBV5-5, the J gene TRBJ2-3, with D tentatively TRBD2 (6 bases). V was pared by 0 bases and J by 2 bases, with 13 bases between. The CDR3 has 16 amino acids. CDR1 and CDR2 (germline): SGHKS, YYEKEE (reference sequence). CDR3 DNA: TGTGCCAGCAGCTTGGCCAGGACTATTAACACAGATACGCAGTATTTT. Translation: CASSLARTINTDTQYF.

The V and J genes are TRBV28 and TRBJ1-2; D is unclear. Germline V lookup: CDR1 MDHEN, CDR2 SYDVKM. Trimming left V 5 bases short and J 0 bases short, with 7 bases between. CDR3 length: 13 amino acids. This chain's CDR3 is CASSENSNYGYTF. DNA for the CDR3: TGTGCCAGCAGTGAGAATTCTAACTATGGCTACACCTTC.

This chain links TRBV12-3 or TRBV12-4 with TRBJ1-5, with D uncertain. V was shortened by 0 bases and J by 5 bases, with 8 bases between the two germline ends. CDR3 size: 14 residues. The CDR3: CASSLAGFYQPQHF. Written as DNA, the CDR3 is TGTGCCAGCAGTTTAGCAGGGTTTTATCAGCCCCAGCATTTT.

This clonotype was detected many times. The chain combines TRBV10-3 with TRBJ2-2; 13 bases line up with TRBD2. The CDR3 has 18 amino acids. J was trimmed by 0 bases and V by 3 bases; bases with no gene match: 4. Germline V gives CDR1 ENHRY, CDR2 SYGVKD. CDR3 sequence: CAISETGTSGANTGELFF. The CDR3 DNA reads as TGTGCCATCAGTGAAACCGGGACTAGCGGGGCGAACACCGGGGAGCTGTTTTTT.

This clonotype was counted between two and nine times. The V call is TRBV5-1, the J call TRBJ2-1; D gene ambiguous. The CDR3 is 13 amino acids. The V and J ends lost 8 bases and 7 bases respectively, with 16 bases between them. Germline V gene sequence: CDR1 SGHRS, CDR2 YFSETQ. The CDR3 sequence: CASTVAGGNEQFF. The CDR3 DNA reads TGCGCCAGTACCGTGGCAGGTGGGAATGAGCAGTTCTTC.

In this sample, this clonotype turned up many times. The genes are TRBV19 and TRBJ1-3, with TRBD1 matching 12 bases. The V segment lost 8 bases and the J segment 2 bases; nucleotides outside the gene matches: 13. Germline CDR1 reads LNHDA; CDR2 reads SQIVND (reference sequence). This CDR3 comprises 18 residues. The CDR3 DNA reads as TGTGCCAGTGCTACTCCCGGGACAGGGGGCGTCACTGGAAACACCATATATTTT. Residues: CASATPGTGGVTGNTIYF.

Many counts were recorded for this clonotype. The J gene is TRBJ1-6, the V gene TRBV7-9; 7 bases are shared with TRBD1. The CDR3 length is 16 residues. Trimming cost V 1 base and J 6 bases; bases outside gene matches: 6. Germline-derived CDR1 and CDR2 are SEHNR and FQNEAQ (reference sequence). The CDR3 loop is CASSLDPRGTNSPLHF. CDR3 in DNA: TGTGCCAGCAGCTTAGATCCCAGGGGGACTAATTCACCCCTCCACTTT.

In the case of this clonotype: This may come from a read error, since a much larger clone is one base off. The chain joins TRBV2 to TRBJ2-5, with 11 bases lining up with TRBD2. This CDR3 spans 13 amino acids. CDR1 is SNHLY and CDR2 is FYNNEI in the germline V gene. The CDR3 nucleotides are TGTGCCGGCAGCTCCGGGACTAGCGGGACCCAGTACTTC. It translates to CAGSSGTSGTQYF.